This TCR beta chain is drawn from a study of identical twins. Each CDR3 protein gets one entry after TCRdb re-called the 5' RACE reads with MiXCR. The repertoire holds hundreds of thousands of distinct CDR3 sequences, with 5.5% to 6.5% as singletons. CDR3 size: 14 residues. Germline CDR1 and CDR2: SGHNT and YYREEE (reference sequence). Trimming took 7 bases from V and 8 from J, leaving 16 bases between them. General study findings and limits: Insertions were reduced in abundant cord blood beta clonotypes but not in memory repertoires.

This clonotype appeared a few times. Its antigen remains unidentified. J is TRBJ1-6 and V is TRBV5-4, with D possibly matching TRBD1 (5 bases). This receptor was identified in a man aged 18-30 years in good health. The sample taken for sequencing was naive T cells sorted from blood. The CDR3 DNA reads TGTGCCAGCTCCTCGGGGCCAACAGATTCACCCCTCCACTTT. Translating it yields CASSSGPTDSPLHF.